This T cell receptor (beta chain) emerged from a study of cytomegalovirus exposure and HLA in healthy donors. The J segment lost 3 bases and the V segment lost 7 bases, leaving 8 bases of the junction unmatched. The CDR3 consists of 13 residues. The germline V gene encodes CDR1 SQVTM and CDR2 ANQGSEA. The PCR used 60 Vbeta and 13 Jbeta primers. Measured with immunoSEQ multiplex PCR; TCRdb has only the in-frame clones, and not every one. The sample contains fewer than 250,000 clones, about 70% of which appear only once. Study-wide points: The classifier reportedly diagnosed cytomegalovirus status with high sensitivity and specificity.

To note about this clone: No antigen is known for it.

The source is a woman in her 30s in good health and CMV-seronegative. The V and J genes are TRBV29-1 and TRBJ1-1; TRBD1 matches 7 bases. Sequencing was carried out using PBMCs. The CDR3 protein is CSAVDRLDTEAFF. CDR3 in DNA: TGCAGCGCCGTGGACAGGTTGGACACTGAAGCTTTCTTT.